Below are 10 T cell receptor beta chains sequenced from a single sample in a study of cytomegalovirus exposure and HLA in healthy donors. TCRdb's table, derived via immunoSEQ multiplex PCR, lists solely in-frame clones and lacks some. Counted here are around 180,000 clones, roughly 80% occurring once; the ten biggest clones make up 6% to 9%. Sequencing was done on a sample of PBMCs. The receptors here all came from a man aged 18 to 29 in good health and CMV-seropositive.

The chain uses TRBV5-6 and TRBJ2-7, with TRBD1 matching 8 bases. Per the germline V gene, CDR1 is SGHDT and CDR2 is YYEEEE. V shed 3 bases, J shed 1 base, and the junction held 9 bases outside the gene matches. The CDR3 contains 16 residues. CDR3 in DNA: TGTGCCAGCAGCTCCCTAACCGGGACAGGTTCCTACGAGCAGTACTTC. Protein sequence: CASSSLTGTGSYEQYF.

This sequence joins TRBV5-6 and TRBJ1-2; 8 nucleotides line up with TRBD1. This CDR3 comprises 15 residues. V dropped 3 bases and J dropped 3; count of bases not matched to a gene: 7. Germline V gene sequence: CDR1 SGHDT, CDR2 YYEEEE. DNA of the CDR3: TGTGCCAGCAGCTCAAGGGACAGGCCTTACTATGGCTACACCTTC. Translation gives CASSSRDRPYYGYTF.

The genes are TRBV9 and TRBJ1-3; 9 bases match TRBD1. This CDR3 has 15 residues. With V trimmed by 3 bases and J by 8 bases, 9 bases remained unmatched. The V gene's germline CDR1 is SGDLS and CDR2 YYNGEE. CDR3 region: CASSGLGTGLDTIYF. The CDR3 DNA reads TGTGCCAGCAGCGGACTTGGGACAGGGTTAGACACCATATATTTT.

This chain connects TRBV28 to TRBJ1-3; a possible D gene is TRBD1 (5 bases). Trimming left V 4 bases short and J 2 bases short, with 9 bases between. Germline V gives CDR1 MDHEN, CDR2 SYDVKM. The CDR3 contains 14 residues. The CDR3 is CASSWPRAGNTIYF. CDR3 coding DNA: TGTGCCAGCAGTTGGCCCAGGGCTGGAAACACCATATATTTT.

The rearrangement joins TRBV7-2 to TRBJ1-2; D might be TRBD1 (5 bases). This CDR3 is 17 amino acids long. Germline V CDR1 and CDR2: SGHTA, FQGNSA. V gave up 1 base and J gave up 8 bases, with 23 bases separating them. CDR3 nucleotide sequence: TGTGCCAGCAGCTTAGATGGGGCAGCCCAACCCATGTCCGGCTACACCTTC. Translating it yields CASSLDGAAQPMSGYTF.

This chain connects TRBV20-1 to TRBJ1-1, with D perhaps TRBD1 (5 bases). Germline CDR1 is DFQATT and CDR2 is SNEGSKA (reference sequence). The CDR3 extends over 11 amino acids. Between the trimmed V and J ends, which lost 3 bases and 6 bases, there was a span of 8 bases. In DNA, the CDR3 is TGCAGTGCTAGCGGGGGGGCTGAAGCTTTCTTT. It codes for CSASGGAEAFF.

This rearrangement joins TRBV5-4 to TRBJ1-1; possibly TRBD1 for D (6 bases). Trimming shortened V by 4 bases and J by 3 bases, and 10 bases separated the two germline ends. The CDR3 has 13 residues. CDR1 SGHNT and CDR2 YYREEE come from the germline V gene (reference sequence). CDR3 amino acids: CASSPRQDTEAFF. CDR3 sequence (DNA): TGTGCCAGCAGCCCGAGACAGGACACTGAAGCTTTCTTT.

The chain's CDR3 is CASSQYGGSNEKLFF. In nucleotides, the CDR3 is TGTGCCAGCAGCCAATATGGGGGCTCTAATGAAAAACTGTTTTTT. The V gene is TRBV14, the J gene TRBJ1-4, with TRBD1 as a possible D gene (6 bases). V lost 2 bases to trimming and J lost 3 bases, with 10 bases between them. CDR3 length: 15 residues. Germline values: CDR1 SGHDN, CDR2 FVKESK.

The chain couples TRBV19 to TRBJ2-2, with TRBD2 as a possible D gene (5 bases). Trimming removed 8 bases from V and 0 bases from J, with 10 bases in between. The CDR3 spans 14 residues. Germline lookup yields CDR1 LNHDA and CDR2 SQIVND (reference sequence). The CDR3 sequence is CASDAGSNTGELFF. For the CDR3, the DNA is TGTGCCAGTGACGCGGGCTCGAACACCGGGGAGCTGTTTTTT.

The chain combines TRBV5-1 with TRBJ2-7; D remains ambiguous. CDR1 is SGHRS, CDR2 YFSETQ, per germline. CDR3 size: 12 residues. V lost 1 base and J 4 bases, leaving 6 bases between the germline ends. CDR3 residues: CASSLLGYEQYF. The CDR3 DNA is TGCGCCAGCAGCTTGCTCGGGTACGAGCAGTACTTC.